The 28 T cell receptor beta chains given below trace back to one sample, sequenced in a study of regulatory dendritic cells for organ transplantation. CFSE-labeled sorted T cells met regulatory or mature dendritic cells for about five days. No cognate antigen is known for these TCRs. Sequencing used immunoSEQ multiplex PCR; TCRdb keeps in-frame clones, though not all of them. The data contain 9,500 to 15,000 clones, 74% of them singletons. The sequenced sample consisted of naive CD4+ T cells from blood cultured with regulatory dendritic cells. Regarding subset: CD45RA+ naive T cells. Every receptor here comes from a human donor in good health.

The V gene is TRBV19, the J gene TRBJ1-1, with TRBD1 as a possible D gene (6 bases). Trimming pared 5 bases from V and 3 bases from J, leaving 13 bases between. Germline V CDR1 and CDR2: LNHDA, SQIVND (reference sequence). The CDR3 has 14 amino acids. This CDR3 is CASSAQGRDTEAFF. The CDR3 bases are TGTGCCAGTAGTGCTCAGGGGAGGGACACTGAAGCTTTCTTT.

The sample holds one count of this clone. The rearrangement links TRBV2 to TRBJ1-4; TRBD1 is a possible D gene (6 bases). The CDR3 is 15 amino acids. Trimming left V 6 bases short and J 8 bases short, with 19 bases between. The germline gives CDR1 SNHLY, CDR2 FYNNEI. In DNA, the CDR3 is TGTGCCAGCAGCTCACTTACAGGGTCCCGCGAAAAACTGTTTTTT. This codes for CASSSLTGSREKLFF.

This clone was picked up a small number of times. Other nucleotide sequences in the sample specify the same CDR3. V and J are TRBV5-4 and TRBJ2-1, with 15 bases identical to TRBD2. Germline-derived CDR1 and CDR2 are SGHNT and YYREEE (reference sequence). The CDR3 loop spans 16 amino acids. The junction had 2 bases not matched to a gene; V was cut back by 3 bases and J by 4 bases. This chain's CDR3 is CASSSGLAGGYNEQFF. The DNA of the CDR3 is TGTGCCAGCAGCTCGGGACTAGCGGGGGGTTACAATGAGCAGTTCTTC.

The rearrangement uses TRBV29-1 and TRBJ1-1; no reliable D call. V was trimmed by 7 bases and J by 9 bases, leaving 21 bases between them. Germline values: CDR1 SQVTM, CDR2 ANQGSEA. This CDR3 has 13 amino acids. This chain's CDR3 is CSGYMILLKQAFF. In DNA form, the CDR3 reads TGCAGCGGATACATGATTCTGCTCAAACAAGCTTTCTTT.

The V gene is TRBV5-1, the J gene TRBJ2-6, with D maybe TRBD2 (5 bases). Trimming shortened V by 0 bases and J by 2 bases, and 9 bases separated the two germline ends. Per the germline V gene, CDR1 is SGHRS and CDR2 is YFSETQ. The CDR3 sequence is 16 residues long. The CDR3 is CASSLDLGAGANVLTF. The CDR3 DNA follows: TGCGCCAGCAGCTTGGACCTCGGGGCTGGGGCCAACGTCCTGACTTTC.

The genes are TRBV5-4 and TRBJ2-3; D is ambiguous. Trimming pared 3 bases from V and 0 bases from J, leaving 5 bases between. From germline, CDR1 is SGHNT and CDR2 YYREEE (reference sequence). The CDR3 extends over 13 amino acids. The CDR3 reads CASSSTSTDTQYF. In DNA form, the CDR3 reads TGTGCCAGCAGCTCGACTAGCACAGATACGCAGTATTTT.

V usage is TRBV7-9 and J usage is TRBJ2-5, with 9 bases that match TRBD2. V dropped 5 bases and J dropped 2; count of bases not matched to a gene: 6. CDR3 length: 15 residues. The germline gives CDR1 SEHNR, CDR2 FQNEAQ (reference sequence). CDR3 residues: CASSPALAGQETQYF. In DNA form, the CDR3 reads TGTGCCAGCAGCCCGGCCCTAGCGGGGCAAGAGACCCAGTACTTC.

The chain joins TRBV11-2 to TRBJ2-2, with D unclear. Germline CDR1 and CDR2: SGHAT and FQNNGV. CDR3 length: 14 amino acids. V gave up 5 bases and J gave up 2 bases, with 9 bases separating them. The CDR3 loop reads CASSLGRNTGELFF. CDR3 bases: TGTGCCAGCAGCCTCGGTCGAAACACCGGGGAGCTGTTTTTT.

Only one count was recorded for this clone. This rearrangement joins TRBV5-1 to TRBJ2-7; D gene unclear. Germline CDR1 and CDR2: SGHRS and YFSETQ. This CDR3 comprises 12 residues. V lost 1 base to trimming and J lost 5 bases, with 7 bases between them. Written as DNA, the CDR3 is TGCGCCAGCAGCTTGAGACTGGACGAGCAGTACTTC. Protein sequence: CASSLRLDEQYF.

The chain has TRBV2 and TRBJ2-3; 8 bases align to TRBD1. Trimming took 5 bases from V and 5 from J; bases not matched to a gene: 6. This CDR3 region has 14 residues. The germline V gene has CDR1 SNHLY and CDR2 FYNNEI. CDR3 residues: CASSRTGLVDTQYF. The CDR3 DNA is TGTGCCAGCAGTCGGACAGGGTTGGTAGATACGCAGTATTTT. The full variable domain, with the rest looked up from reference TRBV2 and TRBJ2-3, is EPEVTQTPSHQVTQMGQEVILRCVPISNHLYFYWYRQILGQKVEFLVSFYNNEISEKSEIFDDQFSVERPDGSNFTLKIRSTKLEDSAMYFCASSRTGLVDTQYFGPGTRLTVL.

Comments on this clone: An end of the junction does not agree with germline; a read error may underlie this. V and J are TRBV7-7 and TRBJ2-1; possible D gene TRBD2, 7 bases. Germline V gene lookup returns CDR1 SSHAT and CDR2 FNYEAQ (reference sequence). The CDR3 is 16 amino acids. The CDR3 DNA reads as TGTGCTAGCAGCCCCCAAACGGGGGGCCAAGGCAATGAGCAGTTCTTC. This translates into CASSPQTGGQGNEQFF.

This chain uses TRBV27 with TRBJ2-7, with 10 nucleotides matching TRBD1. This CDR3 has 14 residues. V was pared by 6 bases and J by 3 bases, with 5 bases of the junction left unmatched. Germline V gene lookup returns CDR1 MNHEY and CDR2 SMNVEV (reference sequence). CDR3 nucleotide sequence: TGTGCCAGCAGACGCGGGACAGGGGACTACGAGCAGTACTTC. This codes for CASRRGTGDYEQYF.

The CDR3 DNA reads TGTGCCAGCAGCCCAGTGGGAGCGGGGGGCGGGGAGACCCAGTACTTC. Translated, it gives CASSPVGAGGGETQYF. This rearrangement joins TRBV4-2 to TRBJ2-5; 9 bases fit TRBD2. The J segment lost 5 bases and the V segment lost 4 bases, leaving 11 bases of the junction unmatched. Germline loops: CDR1 LGHNA, CDR2 YNFKEQ. The CDR3 has 16 residues.

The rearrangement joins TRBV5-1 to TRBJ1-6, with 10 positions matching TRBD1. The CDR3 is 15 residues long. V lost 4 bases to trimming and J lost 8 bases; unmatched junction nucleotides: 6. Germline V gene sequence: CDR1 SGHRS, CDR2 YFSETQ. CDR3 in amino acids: CASSPRQGADSPLHF. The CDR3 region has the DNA TGCGCCAGCAGCCCACGACAGGGGGCTGATTCACCCCTCCACTTT.

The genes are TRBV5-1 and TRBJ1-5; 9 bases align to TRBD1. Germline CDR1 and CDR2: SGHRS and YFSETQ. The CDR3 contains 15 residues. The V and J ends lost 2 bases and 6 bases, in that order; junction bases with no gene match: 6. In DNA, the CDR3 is TGCGCCAGCAGCTTCGGGACAGGGTTCGGTCAGCCCCAGCATTTT. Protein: CASSFGTGFGQPQHF. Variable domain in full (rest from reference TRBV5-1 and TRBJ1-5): KAGVTQTPRYLIKTRGQQVTLSCSPISGHRSVSWYQQTPGQGLQFLFEYFSETQRNKGNFPGRFSGRQFSNSRSEMNVSTLELGDSALYLCASSFGTGFGQPQHFGDGTRLSIL.

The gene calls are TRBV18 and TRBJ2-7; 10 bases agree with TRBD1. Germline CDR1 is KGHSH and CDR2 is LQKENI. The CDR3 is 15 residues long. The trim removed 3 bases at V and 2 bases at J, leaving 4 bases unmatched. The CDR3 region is CASSPLGQGTYEQYF. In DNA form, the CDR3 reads TGTGCCAGCTCACCGTTGGGACAGGGGACCTACGAGCAGTACTTC.

CDR3 DNA sequence: TGTGCCAGCAGCCAAGATGGTCAGGGGATGAACACTGAAGCTTTCTTT. This translates into CASSQDGQGMNTEAFF. This chain connects TRBV4-2 to TRBJ1-1, with D tentatively TRBD1 (6 bases). Germline CDR1 LGHNA, CDR2 YNFKEQ. V lost 0 bases and J lost 0, with 11 bases in between. The CDR3 totals 16 residues.

The CDR3 spells CASSYTGTGASYEQYF. The CDR3 DNA reads TGCGCCAGCAGCTATACCGGGACAGGAGCCTCCTACGAGCAGTACTTC. This chain uses TRBV5-1 with TRBJ2-7; 8 nucleotides align to TRBD1. CDR3 length: 16 residues. V shed 3 bases and J 0 bases; nucleotides not matched to a gene: 8. Germline V gene data show CDR1 as SGHRS and CDR2 as YFSETQ.

CDR3: CASSVAGGAADTQYF. The CDR3 DNA follows: TGTGCCAGCAGCGTAGCAGGGGGCGCGGCAGATACGCAGTATTTT. The rearrangement joins TRBV9 to TRBJ2-3; 8 nucleotides agree with TRBD1. CDR3 length equals 15 residues. V lost 0 bases, J lost 4 bases, and 4 bases stayed unmatched. In germline, CDR1 is SGDLS, CDR2 YYNGEE.

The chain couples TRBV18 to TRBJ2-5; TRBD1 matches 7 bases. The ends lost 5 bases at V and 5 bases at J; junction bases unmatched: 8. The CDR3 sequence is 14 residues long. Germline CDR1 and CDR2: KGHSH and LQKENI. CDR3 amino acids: CASSSGQAPETQYF. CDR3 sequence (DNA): TGTGCCAGCTCATCAGGACAGGCCCCGGAGACCCAGTACTTC.

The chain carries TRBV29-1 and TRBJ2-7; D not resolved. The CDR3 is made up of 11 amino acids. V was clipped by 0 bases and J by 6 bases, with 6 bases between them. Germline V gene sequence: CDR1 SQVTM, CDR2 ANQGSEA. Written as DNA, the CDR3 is TGCAGCGTTGAAGATAACACCGAGCAGTACTTC. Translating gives CSVEDNTEQYF.

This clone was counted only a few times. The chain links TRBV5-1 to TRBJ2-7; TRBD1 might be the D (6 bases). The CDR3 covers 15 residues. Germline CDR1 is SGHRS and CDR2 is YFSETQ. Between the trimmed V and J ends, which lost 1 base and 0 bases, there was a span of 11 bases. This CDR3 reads CASSLFGQFSYEQYF. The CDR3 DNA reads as TGCGCCAGCAGCTTGTTCGGACAGTTCTCCTACGAGCAGTACTTC.

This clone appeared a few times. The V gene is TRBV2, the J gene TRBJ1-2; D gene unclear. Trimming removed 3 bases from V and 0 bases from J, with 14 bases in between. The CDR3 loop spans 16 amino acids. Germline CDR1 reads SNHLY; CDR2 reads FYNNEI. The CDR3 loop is CASSDSGFAANYGYTF. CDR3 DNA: TGTGCCAGCAGTGATTCGGGGTTCGCCGCTAACTATGGCTACACCTTC.

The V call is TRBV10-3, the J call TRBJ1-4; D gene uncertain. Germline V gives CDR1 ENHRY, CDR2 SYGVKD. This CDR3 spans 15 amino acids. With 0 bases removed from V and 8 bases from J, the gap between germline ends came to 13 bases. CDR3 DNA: TGTGCCATCAGTGAGTCCGGGAGCCTAAGGGAAAAACTGTTTTTT. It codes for CAISESGSLREKLFF.

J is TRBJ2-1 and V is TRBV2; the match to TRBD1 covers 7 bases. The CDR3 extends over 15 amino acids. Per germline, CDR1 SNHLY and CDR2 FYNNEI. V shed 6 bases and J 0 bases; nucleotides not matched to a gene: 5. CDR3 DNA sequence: TGTGCCAGCAGAGACAGGGTGATCTCCTACAATGAGCAGTTCTTC. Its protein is CASRDRVISYNEQFF. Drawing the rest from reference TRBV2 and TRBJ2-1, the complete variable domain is EPEVTQTPSHQVTQMGQEVILRCVPISNHLYFYWYRQILGQKVEFLVSFYNNEISEKSEIFDDQFSVERPDGSNFTLKIRSTKLEDSAMYFCASRDRVISYNEQFFGPGTRLTVL.

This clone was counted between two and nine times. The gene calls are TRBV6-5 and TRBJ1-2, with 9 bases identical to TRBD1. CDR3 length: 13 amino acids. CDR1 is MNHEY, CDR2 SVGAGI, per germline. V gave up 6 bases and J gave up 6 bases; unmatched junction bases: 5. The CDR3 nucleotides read TGTGCCAGCAGCATAGACAGGGGGGATGGCTACACCTTC. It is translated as CASSIDRGDGYTF.

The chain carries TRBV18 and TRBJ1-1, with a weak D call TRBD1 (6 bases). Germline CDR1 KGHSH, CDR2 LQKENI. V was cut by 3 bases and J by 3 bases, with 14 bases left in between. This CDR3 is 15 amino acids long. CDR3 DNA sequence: TGTGCCAGCTCACCCCTGTCTCCAGGGGACACTGAAGCTTTCTTT. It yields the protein CASSPLSPGDTEAFF. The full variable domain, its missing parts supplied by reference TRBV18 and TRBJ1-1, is NAGVMQNPRHLVRRRGQEARLRCSPMKGHSHVYWYRQLPEEGLKFMVYLQKENIIDESGMPKERFSAEFPKEGPSILRIQQVVRGDSAAYFCASSPLSPGDTEAFFGQGTRLTVV.

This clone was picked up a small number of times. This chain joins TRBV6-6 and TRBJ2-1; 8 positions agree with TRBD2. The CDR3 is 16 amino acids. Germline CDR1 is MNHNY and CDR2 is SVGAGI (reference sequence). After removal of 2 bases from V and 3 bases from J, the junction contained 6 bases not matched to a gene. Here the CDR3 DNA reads TGTGCCAGCAGTTACGGTCGGGGGGGCTTCTACAATGAGCAGTTCTTC. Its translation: CASSYGRGGFYNEQFF.